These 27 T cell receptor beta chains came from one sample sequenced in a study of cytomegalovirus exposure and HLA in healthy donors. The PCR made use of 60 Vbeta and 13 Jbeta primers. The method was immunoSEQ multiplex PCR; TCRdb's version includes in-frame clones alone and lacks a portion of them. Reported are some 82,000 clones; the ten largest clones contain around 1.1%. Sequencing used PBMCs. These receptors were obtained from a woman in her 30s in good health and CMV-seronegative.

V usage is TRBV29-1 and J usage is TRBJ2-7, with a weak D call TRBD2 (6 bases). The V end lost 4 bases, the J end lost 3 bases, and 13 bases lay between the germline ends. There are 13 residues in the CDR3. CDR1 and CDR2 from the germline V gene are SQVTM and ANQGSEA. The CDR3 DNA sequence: TGCAGCGTTGCCCTCGGGGGAGGCTACGAGCAGTACTTC. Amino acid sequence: CSVALGGGYEQYF.

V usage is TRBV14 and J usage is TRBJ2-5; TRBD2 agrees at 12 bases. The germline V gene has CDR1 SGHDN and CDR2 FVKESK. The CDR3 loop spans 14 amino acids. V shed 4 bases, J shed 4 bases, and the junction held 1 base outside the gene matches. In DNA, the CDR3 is TGTGCCAGCAGCCCACTAGCGGGGGGAGAGACCCAGTACTTC. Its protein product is CASSPLAGGETQYF.

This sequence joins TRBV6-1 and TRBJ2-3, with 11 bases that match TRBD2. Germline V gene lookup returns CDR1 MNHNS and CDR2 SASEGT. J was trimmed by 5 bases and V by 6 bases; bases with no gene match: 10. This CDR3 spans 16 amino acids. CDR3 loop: CASRELAGVVGDTQYF. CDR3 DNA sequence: TGTGCCAGCAGGGAACTAGCGGGGGTTGTGGGAGATACGCAGTATTTT.

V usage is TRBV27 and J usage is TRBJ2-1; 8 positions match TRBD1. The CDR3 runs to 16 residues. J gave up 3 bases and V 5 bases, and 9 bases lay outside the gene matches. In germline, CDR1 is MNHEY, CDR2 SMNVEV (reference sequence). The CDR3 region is CASSPRQGSYYNEQFF. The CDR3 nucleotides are TGTGCCAGCAGTCCCCGACAGGGGTCTTACTACAATGAGCAGTTCTTC.

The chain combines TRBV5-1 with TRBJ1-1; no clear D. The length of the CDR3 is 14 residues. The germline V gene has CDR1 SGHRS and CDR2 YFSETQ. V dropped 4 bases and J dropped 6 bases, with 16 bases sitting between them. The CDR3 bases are TGCGCCAGCAGCCTGTTTGGAAAGGAGGCTGAAGCTTTCTTT. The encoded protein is CASSLFGKEAEAFF. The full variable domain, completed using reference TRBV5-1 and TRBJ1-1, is KAGVTQTPRYLIKTRGQQVTLSCSPISGHRSVSWYQQTPGQGLQFLFEYFSETQRNKGNFPGRFSGRQFSNSRSEMNVSTLELGDSALYLCASSLFGKEAEAFFGQGTRLTVV.

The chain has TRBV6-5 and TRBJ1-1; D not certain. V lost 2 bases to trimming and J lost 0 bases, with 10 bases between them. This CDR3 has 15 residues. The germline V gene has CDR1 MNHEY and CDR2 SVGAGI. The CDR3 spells CASSYGEGLNTEAFF. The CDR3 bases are TGTGCCAGCAGTTACGGGGAGGGTTTGAACACTGAAGCTTTCTTT.

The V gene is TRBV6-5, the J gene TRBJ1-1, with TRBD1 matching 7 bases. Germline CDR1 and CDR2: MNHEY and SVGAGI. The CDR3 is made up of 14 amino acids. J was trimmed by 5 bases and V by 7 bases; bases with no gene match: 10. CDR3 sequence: CASTRGPGGTEAFF. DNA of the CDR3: TGTGCCAGCACTAGGGGGCCCGGGGGTACTGAAGCTTTCTTT.

CDR3 protein: CASSEGQAVAEAFF. CDR3 coding DNA: TGTGCCAGCAGCGAGGGACAGGCCGTAGCTGAAGCTTTCTTT. V gene TRBV13 combines with J gene TRBJ1-1; 8 positions agree with TRBD1. Trimming cost V 5 bases and J 6 bases; bases outside gene matches: 8. The CDR3 runs 14 residues. Germline CDR1 reads PRHDT; CDR2 reads FYEKMQ (reference sequence).

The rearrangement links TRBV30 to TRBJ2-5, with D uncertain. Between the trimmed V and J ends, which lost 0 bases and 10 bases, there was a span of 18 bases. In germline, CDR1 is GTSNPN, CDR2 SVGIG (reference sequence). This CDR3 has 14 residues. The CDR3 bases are TGTGCCTGGAGTGTAAGCGCCCCCCCCGTGGACCAGTACTTC. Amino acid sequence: CAWSVSAPPVDQYF.

The CDR3 spells CASAGTADSPLHF. The CDR3 DNA reads as TGTGCCAGTGCCGGGACAGCGGATTCACCCCTCCACTTT. The V and J genes are TRBV19 and TRBJ1-6; 7 bases map to TRBD1. The CDR3 covers 13 residues. CDR1 is LNHDA and CDR2 is SQIVND in the germline V gene (reference sequence). V lost 8 bases, J lost 8 bases, and 6 bases stayed unmatched.

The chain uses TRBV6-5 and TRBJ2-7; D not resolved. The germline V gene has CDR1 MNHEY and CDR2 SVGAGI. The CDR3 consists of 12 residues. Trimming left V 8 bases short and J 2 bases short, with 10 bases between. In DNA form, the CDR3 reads TGTGCCAGCGGCGTTACAGCCTACGAGCAGTACTTC. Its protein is CASGVTAYEQYF.

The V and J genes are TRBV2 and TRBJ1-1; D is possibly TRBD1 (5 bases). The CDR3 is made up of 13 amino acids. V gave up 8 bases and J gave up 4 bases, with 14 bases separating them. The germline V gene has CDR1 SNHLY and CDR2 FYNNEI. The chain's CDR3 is CASAQGRGTEAFF. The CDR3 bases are TGTGCCAGCGCCCAGGGTCGCGGCACTGAAGCTTTCTTT. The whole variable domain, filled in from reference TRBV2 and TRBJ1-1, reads EPEVTQTPSHQVTQMGQEVILRCVPISNHLYFYWYRQILGQKVEFLVSFYNNEISEKSEIFDDQFSVERPDGSNFTLKIRSTKLEDSAMYFCASAQGRGTEAFFGQGTRLTVV.

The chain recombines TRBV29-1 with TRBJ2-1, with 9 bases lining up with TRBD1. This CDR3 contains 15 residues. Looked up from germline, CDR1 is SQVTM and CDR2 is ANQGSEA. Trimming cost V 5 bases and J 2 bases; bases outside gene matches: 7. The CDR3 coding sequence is TGCAGCGTTTTCCGTAGGGACAGGGCCTACAATGAGCAGTTCTTC. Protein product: CSVFRRDRAYNEQFF.

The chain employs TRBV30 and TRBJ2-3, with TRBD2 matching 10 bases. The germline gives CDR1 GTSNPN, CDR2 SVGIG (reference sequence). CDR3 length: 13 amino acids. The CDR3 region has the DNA TGTGCGGCGAGCGGGGGGGCCACAGATACGCAGTATTTT. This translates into CAASGGATDTQYF.

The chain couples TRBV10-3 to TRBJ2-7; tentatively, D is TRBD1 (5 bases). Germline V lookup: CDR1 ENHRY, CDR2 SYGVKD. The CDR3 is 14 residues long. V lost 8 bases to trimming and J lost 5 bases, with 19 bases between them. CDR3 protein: CAIHPGPQGDEQYF. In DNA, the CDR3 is TGTGCCATCCATCCCGGCCCCCAGGGCGACGAGCAGTACTTC.

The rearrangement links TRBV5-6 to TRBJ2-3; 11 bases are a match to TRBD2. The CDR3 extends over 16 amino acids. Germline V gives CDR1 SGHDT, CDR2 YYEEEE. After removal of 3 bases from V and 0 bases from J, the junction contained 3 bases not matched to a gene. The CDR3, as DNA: TGTGCCAGCAGCTCCCGACTAGCGGGGAGCACAGATACGCAGTATTTT. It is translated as CASSSRLAGSTDTQYF.

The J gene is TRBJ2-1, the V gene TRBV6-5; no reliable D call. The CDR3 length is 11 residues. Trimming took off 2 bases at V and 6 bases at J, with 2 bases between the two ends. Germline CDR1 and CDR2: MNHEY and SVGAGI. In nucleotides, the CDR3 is TGTGCCAGCAGTTACCTCAATGAGCAGTTCTTC. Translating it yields CASSYLNEQFF.

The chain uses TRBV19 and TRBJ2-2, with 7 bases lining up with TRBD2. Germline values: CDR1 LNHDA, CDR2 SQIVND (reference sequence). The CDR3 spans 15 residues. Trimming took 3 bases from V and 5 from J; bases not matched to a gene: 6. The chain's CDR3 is CASSMGRGVTGELFF. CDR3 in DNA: TGTGCCAGTAGTATGGGTCGGGGGGTGACCGGGGAGCTGTTTTTT.

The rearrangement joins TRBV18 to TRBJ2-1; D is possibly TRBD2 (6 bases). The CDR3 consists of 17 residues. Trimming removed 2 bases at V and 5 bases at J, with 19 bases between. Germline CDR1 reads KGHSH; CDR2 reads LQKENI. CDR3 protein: CASSPVRGLPSDNEQFF. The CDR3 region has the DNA TGTGCCAGCTCACCAGTAAGAGGACTACCTTCCGACAATGAGCAGTTCTTC.

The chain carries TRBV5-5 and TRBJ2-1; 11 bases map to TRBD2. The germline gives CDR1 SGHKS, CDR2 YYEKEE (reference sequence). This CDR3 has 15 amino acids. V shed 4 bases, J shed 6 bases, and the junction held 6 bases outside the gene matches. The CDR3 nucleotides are TGTGCCAGCAGCCTCGGACTAGCGGGTTTCAATGAGCAGTTCTTC. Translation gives CASSLGLAGFNEQFF.

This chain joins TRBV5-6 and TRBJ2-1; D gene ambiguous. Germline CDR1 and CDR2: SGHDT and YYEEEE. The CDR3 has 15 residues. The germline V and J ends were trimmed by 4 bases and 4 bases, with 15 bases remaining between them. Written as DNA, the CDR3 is TGTGCCAGCAGCCGAGTAGAGGCAGATTACAATGAGCAGTTCTTC. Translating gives CASSRVEADYNEQFF.

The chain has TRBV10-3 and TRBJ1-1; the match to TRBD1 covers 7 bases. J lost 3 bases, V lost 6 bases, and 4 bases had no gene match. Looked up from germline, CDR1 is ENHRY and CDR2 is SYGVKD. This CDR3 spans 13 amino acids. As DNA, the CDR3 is TGTGCCATCAGAGCGGACAGGCACACTGAAGCTTTCTTT. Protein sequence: CAIRADRHTEAFF.

The CDR3 DNA reads as TGTGCCTGGATGGCGGGGGCAAACTATGGCTACACCTTC. Its protein product is CAWMAGANYGYTF. The chain carries TRBV30 and TRBJ1-2; TRBD1 might be the D (6 bases). This CDR3 region has 13 residues. V lost 4 bases and J lost 2, with 11 bases in between. Germline CDR1 GTSNPN, CDR2 SVGIG (reference sequence).

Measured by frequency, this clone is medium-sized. CDR3 amino acids: CASRTGGTEAFF. The CDR3 DNA sequence: TGTGCCAGCAGAACAGGGGGCACTGAAGCTTTCTTT. This sequence joins TRBV6-5 and TRBJ1-1; 8 bases agree with TRBD1. Germline CDR1 is MNHEY and CDR2 is SVGAGI. V trimming: 6 bases; J trimming: 4 bases; junction bases outside the gene matches: 1. There are 12 residues in the CDR3.

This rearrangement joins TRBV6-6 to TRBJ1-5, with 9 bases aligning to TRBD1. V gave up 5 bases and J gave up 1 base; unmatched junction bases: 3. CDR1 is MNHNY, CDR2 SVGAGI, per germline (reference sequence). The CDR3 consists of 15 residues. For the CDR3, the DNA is TGTGCCAGCAGTATCGGACAGGGGAGCAATCAGCCCCAGCATTTT. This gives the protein CASSIGQGSNQPQHF.

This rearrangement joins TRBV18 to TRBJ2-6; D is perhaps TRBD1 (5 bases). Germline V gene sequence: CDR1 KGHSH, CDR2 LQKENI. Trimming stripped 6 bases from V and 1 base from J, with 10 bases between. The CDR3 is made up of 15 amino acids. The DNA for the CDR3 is TGTGCCAGCTCGGTAGGGGAATCTGGGGCCAACGTCCTGACTTTC. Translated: CASSVGESGANVLTF.

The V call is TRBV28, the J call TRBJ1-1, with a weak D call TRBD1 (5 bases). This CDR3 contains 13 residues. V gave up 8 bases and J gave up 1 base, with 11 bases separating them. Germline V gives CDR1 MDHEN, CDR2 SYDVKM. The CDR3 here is CASGAGGNTEAFF. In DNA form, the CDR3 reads TGTGCCAGCGGTGCCGGGGGGAACACTGAAGCTTTCTTT. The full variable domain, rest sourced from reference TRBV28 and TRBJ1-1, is DVKVTQSSRYLVKRTGEKVFLECVQDMDHENMFWYRQDPGLGLRLIYFSYDVKMKEKGDIPEGYSVSREKKERFSLILESASTNQTSMYLCASGAGGNTEAFFGQGTRLTVV.